This entry is about one T cell receptor (beta chain). The CDR3 is 11 residues long. Trimming took 8 bases from V and 8 from J, leaving 12 bases between them. The germline gives CDR1 LNHDA, CDR2 SQIVND (reference sequence). Libraries were prepared by immunoSEQ multiplex PCR; TCRdb keeps only in-frame clonotypes and omits some of them. The data show about 110,000 clones, roughly 88% seen once. The data derive from a study of T cell responses to AZD1222 COVID-19 vaccine. The chain combines TRBV19 with TRBJ1-2, with D perhaps TRBD1 (5 bases). This clonotype originated in an adult in good health. The material sequenced was peripheral blood, taken on day 0 of AZD1222 vaccination. The CDR3 here is CASDSGWGYTF. The CDR3 nucleotides are TGTGCCAGTGACAGCGGTTGGGGCTACACCTTC.